This TCR beta chain derives from a study of cytomegalovirus exposure and HLA in healthy donors. For the study at large: Unique TCR beta sequences numbering fewer than 130 million came from 150 million to 200 million T cells in an earlier analysis. Study-wide results and limits: In terms of immune exposure information, only CMV serostatus was available. 16,951 TCR beta sequences were associated with HLA alleles at 0.05 false discovery rate in a later analysis.

PCR involved 60 Vbeta and 13 Jbeta primers. Authors' analysis steps: In a later analysis, the count reached approximately 80 million unique TCR beta chains, with roughly 12 million shared. Assay: immunoSEQ multiplex PCR; the TCRdb copy retains only in-frame clones and omits some. V, J and clone size are taken as reported in that table, and D and trimming were inferred from the DNA itself. Among fewer than 150,000 clones listed, approximately 73% were seen once. J lost 0 bases, V lost 7 bases, and 4 bases had no gene match. CDR3 length equals 15 residues. Concerning this clone: Antigen unknown.

The sequence was collected from a human donor in good health. The V and J genes are TRBV5-3 and TRBJ2-3; TRBD2 aligns across 11 bases. TRBV5-3 is assigned to the ORF class and has an uncertain function. Sequencing was done on a sample of PBMCs. The CDR3 sequence: CARLAGGPSTDTQYF. The CDR3 coding sequence is TGTGCCAGATTAGCGGGAGGGCCAAGCACAGATACGCAGTATTTT.